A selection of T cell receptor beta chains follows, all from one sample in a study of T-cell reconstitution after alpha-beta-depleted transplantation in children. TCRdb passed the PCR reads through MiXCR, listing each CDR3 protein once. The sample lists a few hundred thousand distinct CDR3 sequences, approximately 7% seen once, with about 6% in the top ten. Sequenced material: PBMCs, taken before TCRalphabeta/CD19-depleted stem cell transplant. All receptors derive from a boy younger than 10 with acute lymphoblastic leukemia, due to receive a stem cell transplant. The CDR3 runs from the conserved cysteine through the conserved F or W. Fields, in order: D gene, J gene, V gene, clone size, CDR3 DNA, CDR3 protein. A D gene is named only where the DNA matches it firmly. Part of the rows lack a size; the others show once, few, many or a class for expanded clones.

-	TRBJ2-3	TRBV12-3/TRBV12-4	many	TGTGCCAGCAGTCCCAGCGGGCCTGGCCCAGATACGCAGTATTTT	CASSPSGPGPDTQYF
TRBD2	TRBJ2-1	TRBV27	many	TGTGCCAGCAGTCCTCCTCGGGGGGTGGATGAGCAGTTCTTC	CASSPPRGVDEQFF
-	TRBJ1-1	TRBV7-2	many	TGTGCCAGCAGCTTAGTTGAGAACACTGAAGCTTTCTTT	CASSLVENTEAFF
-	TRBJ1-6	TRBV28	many	TGTGCCAGCAGTTCCCAATTCGGTCCCCGCTATAATTCACCCCTCCACTTT	CASSSQFGPRYNSPLHF
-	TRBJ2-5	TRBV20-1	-	TGCAGTGCGACTCCCACGCCCGGGGCAAAAGAGACCCAGTACTTC	CSATPTPGAKETQYF
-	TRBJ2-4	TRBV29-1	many	TGCAGCGTTGAAGACACTTTTCTTCAGGAGGGCCAAAACATTCAGTACTTC	CSVEDTFLQEGQNIQYF
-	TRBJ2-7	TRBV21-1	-	TGTGCCAGACTTTTGGACTACGAGCAGTACTTC	CARLLDYEQYF
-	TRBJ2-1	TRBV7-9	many	TGTGCCAGCAGCTTCCCCGGGACGGAGTCCTACAATGAGCAGTTCTTC	CASSFPGTESYNEQFF
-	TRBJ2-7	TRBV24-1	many	TGTGCCACCAGCGCCGGGCCCTCCTACGAGCAGTACTTC	CATSAGPSYEQYF
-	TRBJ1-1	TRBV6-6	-	TGTGCCAGCAGTTACGTCGCCACTGAAGCTTTCTTT	CASSYVATEAFF
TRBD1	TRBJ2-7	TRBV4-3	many	TGCGCCAGCAGCCCAGAGACAGGGGGGAACTACGAGCAGTACTTC	CASSPETGGNYEQYF
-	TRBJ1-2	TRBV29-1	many	TGCAGCGTTGAGATCTCGGGTTTCTTTCCCCTGTCGAGGCGTGGCTACACCTTC	CSVEISGFFPLSRRGYTF
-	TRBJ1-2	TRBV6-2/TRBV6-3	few	TGTGCCAGCAGTTACGTAAGGCAGGGAGGAGGCTACACCTTC	CASSYVRQGGGYTF
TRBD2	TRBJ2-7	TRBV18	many	TGTGCCAGCTCGCCCCTAGCGGGGGTAAACGAGCAGTACTTC	CASSPLAGVNEQYF
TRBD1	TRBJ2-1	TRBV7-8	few	TGTGCCAGCAGCGCGGACAGGGGGGGCTACAATGAGCAGTTCTTC	CASSADRGGYNEQFF
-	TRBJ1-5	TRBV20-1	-	TGCAGTGCTAAAAATTATAGCAATCAGCCCCAGCATTTT	CSAKNYSNQPQHF
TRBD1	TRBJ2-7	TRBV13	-	TGTGCCAGCAGCTTAGGTCGCCGGGACAGGGCCGCCTACGAGCAGTACTTC	CASSLGRRDRAAYEQYF
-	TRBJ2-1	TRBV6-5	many	TGTGCCAGCAGTTACTCTGGGAAAACTTACAATGAGCAGTTCTTC	CASSYSGKTYNEQFF
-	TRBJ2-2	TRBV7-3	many	TGTGCCAGCAGCTTAGGGGGAGCCACCGGGGAGCTGTTTTTT	CASSLGGATGELFF
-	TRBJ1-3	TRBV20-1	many	TGCAGTGCTAGAGATTCTCGGAGCTCTGGAAACACCATATATTTT	CSARDSRSSGNTIYF
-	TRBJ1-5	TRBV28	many	TGTGCCAGCAGTTTTCCAGGGTCCCTCAATCAGCCCCAGCATTTT	CASSFPGSLNQPQHF
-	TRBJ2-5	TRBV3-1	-	TGTGCCAGCAGCCGGACCACCGGGGAGGAAGAGACCCAGTACTTC	CASSRTTGEEETQYF
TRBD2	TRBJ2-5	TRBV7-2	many	TGTGCCAGCAGCGTCGTAGTAGCGGGGGAAGAGACCCAGTACTTC	CASSVVVAGEETQYF
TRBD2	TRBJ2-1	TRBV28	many	TGTGCCAGCAGCCGCGGACTAGCGGCCCTTATGGATGAGCAGTTCTTC	CASSRGLAALMDEQFF
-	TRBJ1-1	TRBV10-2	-	TGCGCCAGCAGGGATTTGAGCACTGAAGCTTTCTTT	CASRDLSTEAFF
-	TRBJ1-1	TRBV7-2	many	TGTGCCAGCAGCACAGGGTTGAACACTGAAGCTTTCTTT	CASSTGLNTEAFF
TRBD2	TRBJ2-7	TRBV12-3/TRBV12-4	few	TGTGCCAGCAGCTCAAACCAGGGACTAGTGGGCTACGAGCAGTACTTC	CASSSNQGLVGYEQYF
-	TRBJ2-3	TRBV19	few	TGTGCCAGTAGCTCACCGCCGGCAGATACGCAGTATTTT	CASSSPPADTQYF
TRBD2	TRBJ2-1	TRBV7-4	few	TGTGCCAGCAGCTGGGACAAGGGAAGCGGGAGACGCAATGAGCAGTTCTTC	CASSWDKGSGRRNEQFF
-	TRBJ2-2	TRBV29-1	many	TGCAGCGTCAACTCGAACACCGGGGAGCTGTTTTTT	CSVNSNTGELFF
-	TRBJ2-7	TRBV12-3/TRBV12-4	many	TGTGCCAGCAGTTCTACGACCTACGAGCAGTACTTC	CASSSTTYEQYF
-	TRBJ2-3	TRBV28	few	TGTGCCAGCAGTCCCGACACCGGGACCGGCACAGATACGCAGTATTTT	CASSPDTGTGTDTQYF
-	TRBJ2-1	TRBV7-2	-	TGTGCCAGCAGCTTAAATCGAGTGTACAATGAGCAGTTCTTC	CASSLNRVYNEQFF
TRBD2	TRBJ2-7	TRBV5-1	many	TGCGCCAGCAGCTTTGTAGGCGGGAGAGATTCCTACGAGCAGTACTTC	CASSFVGGRDSYEQYF
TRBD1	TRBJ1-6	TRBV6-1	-	TGTGCCAGCAGTCGAACACCAGGACAGGGCGGTTCACCCCTCCACTTT	CASSRTPGQGGSPLHF
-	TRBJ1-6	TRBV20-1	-	TGCAGTGCTACCGGGACACTAGAACACTCTGTCCTCCTCCACTTT	CSATGTLEHSVLLHF
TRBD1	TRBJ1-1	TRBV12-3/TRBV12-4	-	TGTGCCAGCACCCGGGACAGCATGAACACTGAAGCTTTCTTT	CASTRDSMNTEAFF
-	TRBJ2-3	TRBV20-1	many	TGCAGTGCTAGGAATCGCGGGCTTACTAGCACAGATACGCAGTATTTT	CSARNRGLTSTDTQYF
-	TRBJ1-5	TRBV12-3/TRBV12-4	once	TGTGCCAGCAGTTTCGGGGGCAACAATCAGCCCCAGCATTTT	CASSFGGNNQPQHF
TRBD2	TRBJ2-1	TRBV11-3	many	TGTGCCAGCAGCTTAGAACTAGCGGAAACCAATGAGCAGTTCTTC	CASSLELAETNEQFF
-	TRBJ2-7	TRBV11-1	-	TGTGCCAGCAGAGCGGGACAGCGCTACGAGCTGTACTTC	CASRAGQRYELYF
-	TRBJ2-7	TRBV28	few	TGTGCCAGCAGTTTCCTAGAGGGAATCGGCGAGCAGTACTTC	CASSFLEGIGEQYF
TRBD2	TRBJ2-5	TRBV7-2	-	TGTGCCAGCAGCTTAGCGGGACTAGCACCGGAAGAGACCCAGTACTTC	CASSLAGLAPEETQYF
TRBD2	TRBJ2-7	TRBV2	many	TGTGCCAGCAGTGAAGGACTAGCGGAGGCCTACGAGCAGTACTTC	CASSEGLAEAYEQYF
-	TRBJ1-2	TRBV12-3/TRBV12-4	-	TGTGCCAGCAGTTTAGCAGGGAGCCATGGCTACACCTTC	CASSLAGSHGYTF
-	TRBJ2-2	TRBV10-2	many	TGCGCCAGCAGTTGGAATGGGCTGAACACCGGGGAGCTGTTTTTT	CASSWNGLNTGELFF
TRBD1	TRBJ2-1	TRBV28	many	TGTGCCAGCATCCCCCTGGAGGGACAGGCCTACAATGAGCAGTTCTTC	CASIPLEGQAYNEQFF
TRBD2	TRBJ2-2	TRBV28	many	TGTGCCAGCAGTTTCAAGCGGGAGGTTACCGGGGAGCTGTTTTTT	CASSFKREVTGELFF
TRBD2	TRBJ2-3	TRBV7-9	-	TGTGCCAGCAGCTTATACGAGCGGGAGACAGATACGCAGTATTTT	CASSLYERETDTQYF